This T cell receptor beta chain was sequenced during a study of a mutant IDH1 vaccine in newly diagnosed glioma. In the study overall: Treated patients comprised around 62% males and around 40% females, mean age about 43 years.

Using immunoSEQ multiplex PCR, the repertoire was profiled, and TCRdb retains in-frame clones only, with some absent. The sample gives approximately 110,000 clones, approximately 87% of which show up once; 0.6% to 0.7% is in the top ten. As for time point: week 11, during vaccination. Vaccination used 300 ug of mutant IDH1 20-mer peptide per dose, with topical imiquimod. This clone was detected once. The antigen remains undetermined. Regarding the study as a whole: It seemed that pseudoprogression was not linked to changes in the top peripheral T cell clonotypes.

This specimen was PBMCs, taken from a glioma patient whose treatment included an IDH1 peptide vaccine. The source is a woman between 50 and 59 years old with glioma.

DNA for the CDR3: TGTGCCAGCAGCCCGGGGCAGGGAGGGACTGAAGCTTTCTTT. Translating it yields CASSPGQGGTEAFF. The chain is built from TRBV5-6 and TRBJ1-1; possible D gene TRBD1, 5 bases. V was shortened by 4 bases and J by 5 bases, with 15 bases between the two germline ends. The CDR3 covers 14 residues. The germline gives CDR1 SGHDT, CDR2 YYEEEE.